The 9 T cell receptor beta chains below all came from one sample that was sequenced in a study of CD8+ T cells in alopecia areata. Regarding treatment: oral pan-JAK inhibitor, 5-10 mg twice daily. Extraction of RNA preceded its reverse transcription into cDNA, which served as the sequencing template. TCRdb keeps only in-frame clones here, not all; method: immunoSEQ multiplex PCR. The table shows about 180,000 clones, with roughly 60% occurring only once. The input for sequencing was CD4+ T cells sorted from blood, taken at roughly week 58, from a patient treated with tofacitinib. All receptors derive from a human donor with alopecia areata.

V and J are TRBV6-5 and TRBJ2-7; 9 bases align to TRBD2. The CDR3 has 16 residues. The germline V gene encodes CDR1 MNHEY and CDR2 SVGAGI. With V trimmed by 2 bases and J by 3 bases, 8 bases remained unmatched. In DNA, the CDR3 is TGTGCCAGCAGTTACGCCGTTAGCGGGGGCCGCTACGAGCAGTACTTC. Residues: CASSYAVSGGRYEQYF.

The chain combines TRBV25-1 with TRBJ2-7, with a possible D match to TRBD2 (6 bases). V lost 5 bases and J lost 3, with 23 bases in between. This CDR3 contains 17 residues. Germline CDR1 is MGHDK and CDR2 is SYGVNS. The CDR3 spells CASSPSLAGTLRYEQYF. The CDR3 region has the DNA TGTGCCAGCAGTCCTTCCTTAGCCGGGACTTTGCGCTACGAGCAGTACTTC.

The chain combines TRBV6-5 with TRBJ2-7, with 7 bases aligning to TRBD1. From germline, CDR1 is MNHEY and CDR2 SVGAGI. Trimming at V came to 8 bases and at J to 2 bases, leaving 3 bases not matched to a gene. CDR3 size: 12 residues. CDR3 nucleotides: TGTGCCAGCTCCGGGACAGCCTACGAGCAGTACTTC. Protein product: CASSGTAYEQYF.

The V call is TRBV27, the J call TRBJ1-6, with D uncertain. This CDR3 is 13 amino acids long. Trimming cost V 7 bases and J 5 bases, with 9 bases left between them. The germline V gene encodes CDR1 MNHEY and CDR2 SMNVEV (reference sequence). The CDR3 loop reads CASNYRNNSPLHF. For the CDR3, the DNA is TGTGCCAGCAATTACCGGAATAATTCACCCCTCCACTTT.

The J gene is TRBJ1-5, the V gene TRBV6-1; D remains unclear. With 5 bases removed from V and 0 bases from J, the gap between germline ends came to 8 bases. The CDR3 sequence is 14 residues long. Germline V gives CDR1 MNHNS, CDR2 SASEGT. The CDR3 reads CASSSRNSNQPQHF. CDR3 DNA sequence: TGTGCCAGCAGTTCCAGGAATAGCAATCAGCCCCAGCATTTT.

This chain joins TRBV28 and TRBJ2-3; D uncertain. Looked up from germline, CDR1 is MDHEN and CDR2 is SYDVKM. CDR3 size: 14 residues. Trimming pared 4 bases from V and 2 bases from J, leaving 10 bases between. CDR3 sequence (DNA): TGTGCCAGCAGTTCTTGGCCAGTCACAGATACGCAGTATTTT. Protein: CASSSWPVTDTQYF.

J is TRBJ1-5 and V is TRBV2, with 8 bases that match TRBD1. Germline CDR1 is SNHLY and CDR2 is FYNNEI. The CDR3 extends over 13 amino acids. V was clipped by 11 bases and J by 5 bases; unmatched bases: 8. The CDR3 reads CAGTGTGDQPQHF. As DNA, the CDR3 is TGTGCCGGAACCGGGACAGGCGATCAGCCCCAGCATTTT.

The genes are TRBV4-2 and TRBJ1-6; D not resolved. V dropped 2 bases and J dropped 9 bases, with 14 bases sitting between them. CDR3 length equals 15 residues. Germline-derived CDR1 and CDR2 are LGHNA and YNFKEQ. Written as DNA, the CDR3 is TGTGCCAGCAGCCAATTGTTCGGGGAGGGTTCACCCCTCCACTTT. Residues: CASSQLFGEGSPLHF.

The V gene is TRBV20-1, the J gene TRBJ2-1; TRBD2 might be the D (6 bases). Germline loops: CDR1 DFQATT, CDR2 SNEGSKA (reference sequence). The CDR3 has 11 amino acids. V lost 5 bases and J lost 12, with 14 bases in between. The CDR3 DNA sequence: TGCAGTGCTCAAATCCAGGGAGGGCAGTTCTTC. Translated, it gives CSAQIQGGQFF.